This T cell receptor (beta chain) stems from a study of cytomegalovirus exposure and HLA in healthy donors. A remark on this clone: Antigen unknown.

Use of 60 Vbeta and 13 Jbeta primers characterized the PCR. Data came from immunoSEQ multiplex PCR; TCRdb stores just in-frame clones and leaves some out. Of fewer than 250,000 clones listed, roughly 84% are singletons. General study points: The authors later linked a missense DCLRE1C variant to TCR beta V- and J-gene trimming. In vitro testing confirmed three CMV-associated chains as specific for CMV antigens.

The sequence derives from a human donor in good health. Sequencing was performed on PBMCs.

The CDR3, as DNA: TGTGCCAGCAGTGAAGGACAGAGCCTTACCTACGAGCAGTACTTC. Its protein is CASSEGQSLTYEQYF. The J gene is TRBJ2-7, the V gene TRBV6-1, with D maybe TRBD1 (5 bases). Trimming left V 1 base short and J 2 bases short, with 12 bases between. The CDR3 contains 15 residues. The V gene's germline CDR1 is MNHNS and CDR2 SASEGT.